This T cell receptor (beta chain) was observed in a study of T cell responses to AZD1222 COVID-19 vaccine. Study-level background: Pooling of second doses given at about 4 or about 12 weeks was done. General study points: Donor demographics were predominantly white British with a female majority; clonal diversity may be underestimated. Across the whole spike, CD4 TCRs peaked at regions 160-218 and 743-854. Just a handful of people given AZD1222 tested seropositive at baseline.

With regard to this clone: The target antigen is unknown.

Here immunoSEQ multiplex PCR was the method, and the copy in TCRdb shows in-frame clones only, minus some. The sample records some 100,000 clones, 87% being singletons. The CDR3 has 15 amino acids. V was clipped by 0 bases and J by 8 bases, with 13 bases between them. Looked up from germline, CDR1 is MNHEY and CDR2 is SVGAGI. The source material was peripheral blood, sampled on day 0 of AZD1222 vaccination. This TCR was recovered from an adult in good health. The V call is TRBV6-5, the J call TRBJ1-4; perhaps TRBD1 as D (5 bases). CDR3 nucleotide sequence: TGTGCCAGCAGTTACTCCAGGCGGGGGAGGGAAAAACTGTTTTTT. It codes for CASSYSRRGREKLFF.